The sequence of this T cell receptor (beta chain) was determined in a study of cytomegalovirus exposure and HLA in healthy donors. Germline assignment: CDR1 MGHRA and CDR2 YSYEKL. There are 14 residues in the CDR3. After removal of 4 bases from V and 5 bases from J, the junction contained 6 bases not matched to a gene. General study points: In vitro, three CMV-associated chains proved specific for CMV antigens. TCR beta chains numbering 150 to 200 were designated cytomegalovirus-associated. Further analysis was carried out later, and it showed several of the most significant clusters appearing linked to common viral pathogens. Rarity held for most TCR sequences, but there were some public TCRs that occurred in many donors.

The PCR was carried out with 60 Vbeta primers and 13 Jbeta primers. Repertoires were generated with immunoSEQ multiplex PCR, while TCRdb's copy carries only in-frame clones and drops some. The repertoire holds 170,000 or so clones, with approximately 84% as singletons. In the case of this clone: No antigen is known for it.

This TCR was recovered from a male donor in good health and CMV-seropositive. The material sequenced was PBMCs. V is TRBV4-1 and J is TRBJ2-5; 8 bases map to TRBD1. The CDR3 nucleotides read TGCGCCAGCAGCCCGTGGACAGGGAGGGAGACCCAGTACTTC. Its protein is CASSPWTGRETQYF.